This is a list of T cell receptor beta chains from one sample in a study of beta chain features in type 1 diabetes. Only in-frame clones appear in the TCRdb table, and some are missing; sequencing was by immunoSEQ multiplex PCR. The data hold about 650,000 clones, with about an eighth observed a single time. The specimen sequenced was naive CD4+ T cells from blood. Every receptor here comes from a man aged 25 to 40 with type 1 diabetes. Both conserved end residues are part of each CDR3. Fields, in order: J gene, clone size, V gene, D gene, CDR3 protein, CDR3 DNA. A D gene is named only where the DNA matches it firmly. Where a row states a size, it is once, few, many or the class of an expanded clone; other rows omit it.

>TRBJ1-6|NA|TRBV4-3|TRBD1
CASSQDLGQVYGSPLHF
TGCGCCAGCAGCCAGGACCTCGGACAGGTCTATGGATCACCCCTCCACTTT
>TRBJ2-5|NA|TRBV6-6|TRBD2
CASSSISGGSVTQYF
TGTGCCAGCAGTTCTATAAGCGGGGGATCCGTGACCCAGTACTTC
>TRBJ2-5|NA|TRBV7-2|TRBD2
CASRQTSGASGTQYF
TGTGCCAGCAGACAAACTAGCGGGGCTTCAGGGACCCAGTACTTC
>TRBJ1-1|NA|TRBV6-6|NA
CASSLQNTEAFF
TGTGCCAGCAGTTTGCAGAACACTGAAGCTTTCTTT
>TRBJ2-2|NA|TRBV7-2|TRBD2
CASSPFERGNTGELFF
TGTGCCAGCAGCCCGTTCGAGCGGGGGAACACCGGGGAGCTGTTTTTT
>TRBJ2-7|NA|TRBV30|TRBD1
CAWSGQGAGEQYF
TGTGCCTGGAGTGGTCAGGGGGCGGGTGAGCAGTACTTC
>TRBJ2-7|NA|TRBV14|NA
CASSQFSYEQYF
TGTGCCAGCAGCCAATTCTCCTACGAGCAGTACTTC
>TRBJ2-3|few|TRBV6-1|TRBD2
CSAGGLGEGTDTQYF
TGTAGTGCGGGGGGACTAGGGGAAGGCACAGATACGCAGTATTTT
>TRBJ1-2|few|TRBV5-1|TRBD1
CASSFGTAYGYTF
TGCGCCAGCAGCTTCGGGACAGCCTATGGCTACACCTTC
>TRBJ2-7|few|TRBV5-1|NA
CASSETGYYEQYF
TGCGCCAGCAGCGAGACAGGTTACTACGAGCAGTACTTC
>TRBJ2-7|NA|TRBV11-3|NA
CASSLAGTNAYEQYF
TGTGCCAGCAGCTTAGCTGGGACAAATGCCTACGAGCAGTACTTC
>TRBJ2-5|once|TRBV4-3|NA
CASSQDEQNQETQYF
TGCGCCAGCAGCCAAGACGAACAGAACCAAGAGACCCAGTACTTC
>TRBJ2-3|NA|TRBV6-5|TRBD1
CASSYDRASTDTQYF
TGTGCCAGCAGTTACGACAGGGCTAGCACAGATACGCAGTATTTT
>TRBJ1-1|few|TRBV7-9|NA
CASSPSGRKGTEAFF
TGTGCCAGCAGCCCCAGCGGGAGGAAAGGCACTGAAGCTTTCTTT
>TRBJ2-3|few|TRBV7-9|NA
CASSLLGGRDTQYF
TGTGCCAGCAGCTTATTAGGGGGGAGAGATACGCAGTATTTT
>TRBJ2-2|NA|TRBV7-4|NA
CASSLYPSLGENTGELFF
TGTGCCAGCAGCCTCTACCCCTCGTTGGGGGAGAACACCGGGGAGCTGTTTTTT
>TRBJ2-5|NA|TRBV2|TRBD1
CASSGTGSETQYF
TGTGCCAGCAGTGGGACAGGGTCAGAGACCCAGTACTTC
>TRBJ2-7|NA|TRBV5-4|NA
CASSQDWTYYEQYF
TGCGCCAGCAGCCAAGATTGGACATACTACGAGCAGTACTTC
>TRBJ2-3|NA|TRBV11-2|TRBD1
CASSFAGTGNTDTQYF
TGTGCCAGCAGCTTTGCCGGGACAGGGAACACAGATACGCAGTATTTT
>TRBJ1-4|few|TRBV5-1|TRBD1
CASSFGTENEKLFF
TGCGCCAGCAGCTTCGGGACAGAGAATGAAAAACTGTTTTTT
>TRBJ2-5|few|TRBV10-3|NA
CAISEWAGSQETQYF
TGTGCCATCAGTGAGTGGGCGGGGAGCCAAGAGACCCAGTACTTC
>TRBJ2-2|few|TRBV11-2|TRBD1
CASSNRDRGPTGELFF
TGTGCCAGCAGCAACCGGGACAGGGGGCCTACCGGGGAGCTGTTTTTT
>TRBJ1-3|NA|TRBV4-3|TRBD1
CASSQDRQGSGNTIYF
TGCGCCAGCAGCCAAGATCGACAGGGCTCTGGAAACACCATATATTTT
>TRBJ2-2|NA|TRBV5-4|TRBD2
CASSSLAGGNTGELFF
TGTGCCAGCAGCTCGTTAGCGGGGGGAAACACCGGGGAGCTGTTTTTT
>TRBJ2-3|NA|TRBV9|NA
CASSVVVGVPDTQYF
TGTGCCAGCAGCGTAGTGGTAGGGGTCCCAGATACGCAGTATTTT
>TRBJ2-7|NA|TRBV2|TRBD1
CASTGGGYEQYF
TGTGCCAGCACAGGGGGCGGATACGAGCAGTACTTC
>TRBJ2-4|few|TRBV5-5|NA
CASSPLGPTYPNIQYF
TGTGCCAGCAGTCCCTTGGGTCCCACGTATCCTAACATTCAGTACTTC
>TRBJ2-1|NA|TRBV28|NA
CASRSGEVQIEQFF
TGTGCCAGCAGATCCGGCGAGGTCCAAATTGAGCAGTTCTTC
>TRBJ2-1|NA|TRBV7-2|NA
CASSSGSGLYNEQFF
TGTGCCAGCAGCTCAGGGTCCGGATTATACAATGAGCAGTTCTTC
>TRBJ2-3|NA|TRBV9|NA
CASSVEVRVSTDTQYF
TGTGCCAGCAGCGTAGAGGTCCGGGTCAGCACAGATACGCAGTATTTT
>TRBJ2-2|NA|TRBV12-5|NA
CASGQTRSTGELFF
TGTGCTAGCGGACAGACCCGAAGCACCGGGGAGCTGTTTTTT
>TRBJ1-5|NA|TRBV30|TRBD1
CAWSGTGGRNQPQHF
TGTGCCTGGAGCGGGACAGGGGGCCGCAATCAGCCCCAGCATTTT
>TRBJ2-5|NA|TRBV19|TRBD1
CASSMGQSQETQYF
TGTGCCAGTAGTATGGGACAGAGCCAAGAGACCCAGTACTTC
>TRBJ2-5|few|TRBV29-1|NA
CSVERTGETQYF
TGCAGCGTTGAAAGGACTGGGGAGACCCAGTACTTC
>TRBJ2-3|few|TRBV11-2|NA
CASSFSTDTQYF
TGTGCCAGCAGCTTCTCCACAGATACGCAGTATTTT
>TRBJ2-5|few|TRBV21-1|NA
CASRRFLRRGETQYF
TGTGCCAGCCGGCGGTTTTTGAGACGAGGAGAGACCCAGTACTTC
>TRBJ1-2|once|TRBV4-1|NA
CASSRDRTTNYGYTF
TGCGCCAGCAGCCGGGACCGAACCACTAACTATGGCTACACCTTC
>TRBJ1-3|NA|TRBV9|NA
CASSVGGPGNTIYF
TGTGCCAGCAGCGTAGGGGGACCTGGAAACACCATATATTTT
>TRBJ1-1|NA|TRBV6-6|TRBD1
CASIPGQGNTEAFF
TGTGCCAGCATTCCGGGACAGGGGAACACTGAAGCTTTCTTT
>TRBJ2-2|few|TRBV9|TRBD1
CASSARQGTNTGELFF
TGTGCCAGCAGCGCCCGACAGGGGACGAACACCGGGGAGCTGTTTTTT
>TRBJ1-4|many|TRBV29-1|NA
CSVTSNEKLFF
TGCAGCGTGACCAGTAATGAAAAACTGTTTTTT
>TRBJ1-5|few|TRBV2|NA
CASREGQSVGQPQHF
TGTGCCAGCAGGGAAGGACAGTCCGTCGGTCAGCCCCAGCATTTT
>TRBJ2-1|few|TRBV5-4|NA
CASSAFSSSYNEQFF
TGTGCCAGCAGCGCCTTTAGCAGCTCCTACAATGAGCAGTTCTTC
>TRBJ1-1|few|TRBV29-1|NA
CSVQAYTEAFF
TGCAGCGTTCAAGCCTACACTGAAGCTTTCTTT
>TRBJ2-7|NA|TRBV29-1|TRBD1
CSVADRAFEQYF
TGCAGCGTTGCGGACAGGGCGTTCGAGCAGTACTTC
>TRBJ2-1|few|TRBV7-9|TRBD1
CASSPGDRVTSYNEQFF
TGTGCCAGCAGTCCAGGGGACAGGGTAACCTCCTACAATGAGCAGTTCTTC
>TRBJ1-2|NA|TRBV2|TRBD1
CAILATGGANYGYTF
TGTGCCATCTTAGCGACAGGGGGAGCCAACTATGGCTACACCTTC
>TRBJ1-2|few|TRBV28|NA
CASSRQYNYGYTF
TGTGCCAGCAGTCGACAGTATAACTATGGCTACACCTTC
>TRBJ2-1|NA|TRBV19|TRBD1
CASSHSQGYTYNEQFF
TGTGCCAGTAGCCACTCACAGGGGTACACCTACAATGAGCAGTTCTTC
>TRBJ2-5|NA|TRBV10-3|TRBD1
CAIRPTGERETQYF
TGTGCCATCAGACCAACAGGGGAACGAGAGACCCAGTACTTC
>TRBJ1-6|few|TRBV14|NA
CASSQTGNSPLHF
TGTGCCAGCAGCCAAACGGGGAATTCACCCCTCCACTTT
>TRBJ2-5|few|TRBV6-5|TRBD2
CASSLAVQETQYF
TGTGCCAGCAGTCTAGCGGTCCAAGAGACCCAGTACTTC